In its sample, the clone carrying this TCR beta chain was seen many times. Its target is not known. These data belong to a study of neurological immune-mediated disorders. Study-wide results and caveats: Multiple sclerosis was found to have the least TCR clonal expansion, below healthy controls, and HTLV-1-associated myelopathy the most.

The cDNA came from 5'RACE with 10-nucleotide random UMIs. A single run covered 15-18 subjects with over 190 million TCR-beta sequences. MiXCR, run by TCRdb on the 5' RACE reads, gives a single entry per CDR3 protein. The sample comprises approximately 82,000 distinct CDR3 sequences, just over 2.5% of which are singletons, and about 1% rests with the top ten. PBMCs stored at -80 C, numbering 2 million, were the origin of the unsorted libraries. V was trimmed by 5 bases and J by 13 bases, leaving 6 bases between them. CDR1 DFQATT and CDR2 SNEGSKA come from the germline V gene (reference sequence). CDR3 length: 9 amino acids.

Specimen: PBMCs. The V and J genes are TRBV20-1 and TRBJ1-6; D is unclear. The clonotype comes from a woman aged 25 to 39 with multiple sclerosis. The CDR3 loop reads CSAGIPLHF. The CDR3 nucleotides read TGCAGTGCTGGCATCCCCCTCCACTTT.